The TCR beta chain described here comes from a study of cytomegalovirus exposure and HLA in healthy donors. Broader study findings: Earlier analysis yielded a pattern in which most TCR beta V segments were productive about 87% or about 30% of the time. V- and J-gene trimming of TCR beta was linked (in a later analysis) to a missense DCLRE1C variant.

Primers included in the PCR were 60 Vbeta and 13 Jbeta primers. The assay was immunoSEQ multiplex PCR, and TCRdb's table has in-frame clones only and misses some. The table has over 150,000 clones, around three quarters seen once. This clone appeared a few times. Its antigen remains unidentified. One end of the junction does not line up with germline, which may come from a read error. The CDR3 consists of 15 residues. The germline gives CDR1 SEHNR, CDR2 FQNEAQ (reference sequence). This chain joins TRBV7-9 and TRBJ1-5; the D gene is possibly TRBD1 (5 bases). This receptor was obtained from a man aged 35-49 years in good health and CMV-seronegative. What was sequenced was PBMCs. The chain's CDR3 is CSSSLGEGRDQPQHF. CDR3 nucleotide sequence: TGTTCCAGCAGCTTAGGAGAGGGGAGGGATCAGCCCCAGCATTTT.